These T cell receptor beta chains were read from a single sample in a study of cytomegalovirus exposure and HLA in healthy donors. Sequencing used immunoSEQ multiplex PCR; TCRdb keeps in-frame clones, though not all of them. The sample records approximately 140,000 clones, 70% to 75% being singletons. Sequencing used PBMCs. These receptors all come from a woman in her 40s in good health and CMV-seronegative. Both conserved end residues are part of each CDR3. The D gene is left open where the match is weak. Only some rows state a clone size, as once, few, many or a class for expanded clones.

. | TRBV2 | . | 13 | CASSDSSNQPQHF
. | TRBV4-3 | TRBD1 | 17 | CASSQDSRTGGIGEQFF
. | TRBV19 | . | 13 | CASSIDYSEKLFF
once | TRBV27 | . | 17 | CASSLFGHAFSGNTIYF
. | TRBV7-7 | . | 14 | CASSLDPGSDTQYF
. | TRBV5-6 | TRBD2 | 15 | CASSLEVSASGAQYF
. | TRBV10-3 | . | 12 | CATRNPVNEQFF
. | TRBV6-1 | TRBD1 | 14 | CASRATGRNEKLFF
. | TRBV4-1 | . | 15 | CASSLQDRSNTEAFF
. | TRBV19 | . | 14 | CASSPTGAYYGYTF
. | TRBV28 | . | 14 | CASSLGGRGEKLFF
. | TRBV7-9 | TRBD1 | 14 | CASSSGTANEKLFF
once | TRBV7-6 | . | 14 | CASSRGSGANVLTF
. | TRBV19 | . | 11 | CASSIRDTIYF
. | TRBV6-1 | . | 18 | CASSVGRGTLYSNQPQHF
. | TRBV29-1 | TRBD1 | 13 | CSVGQGPNYGYTF
. | TRBV5-1 | . | 15 | CASSLVVTPPDEQYF
. | TRBV7-9 | TRBD1 | 15 | CASSLVTGGITEAFF
. | TRBV7-2 | . | 14 | CASSELRGNYGYTF
. | TRBV19 | TRBD1 | 13 | CASGWTGDYEQYF
. | TRBV5-6 | . | 15 | CASSLGQNSNQPQHF
. | TRBV12-5 | TRBD1 | 15 | CASGQHLGGYYEQYF
. | TRBV2 | TRBD2 | 16 | CASSEKRGGMIDTQYF
. | TRBV10-2 | TRBD1 | 14 | CASSAQGANSPLHF
. | TRBV5-6 | . | 15 | CASSPTPGANQPQHF
once | TRBV9 | TRBD1 | 15 | CASSASGQGAYGYTF
. | TRBV7-2 | TRBD2 | 16 | CASSHRERGFTDTQYF
. | TRBV9 | . | 14 | CASSETGSGNTIYF
. | TRBV18 | TRBD1 | 15 | CASSPGTGGSSPLHF
. | TRBV5-1 | TRBD2 | 15 | CASSSGLAGVDTQYF
. | TRBV6-1 | . | 16 | CASSEELADTYNEQFF
. | TRBV2 | . | 12 | CASSDGANEQFF
few | TRBV21-1 | . | 12 | CASSKLRNEQFF
. | TRBV2 | . | 16 | CASSREEIRWNTEAFF
. | TRBV7-2 | TRBD1 | 14 | CASSRDRGRTEAFF
. | TRBV7-8 | . | 13 | CASSPVRSREQYF
. | TRBV7-8 | TRBD1 | 16 | CASSLSNRGNNQPQHF
. | TRBV14 | TRBD1 | 14 | CASSRRQGLTEAFF
. | TRBV7-9 | . | 14 | CASSLALRPGEAFF
. | TRBV4-3 | TRBD2 | 16 | CASSQEGGGRTDTQYF
. | TRBV21-1 | . | 15 | CASRSLSIVDNEQFF
. | TRBV4-3 | . | 16 | CASSQVSYRDTGELFF
once | TRBV6-5 | . | 13 | CASSFGQDSPLHF
. | TRBV27 | TRBD2 | 15 | CASSLGLAILGEQFF
. | TRBV11-3 | TRBD2 | 17 | CASSLGVLAGEADTQYF
few | TRBV4-2 | . | 15 | CASSQALGRYTEAFF
few | TRBV29-1 | TRBD1 | 12 | CSVDGQGFGYTF
few | TRBV7-3 | TRBD2 | 15 | CASSYTSGPYNEQFF